A single sample gave rise to the 6 T cell receptor beta chains below, sequenced in a study of T cell changes during pregnancy in multiple sclerosis. TCRdb keeps only in-frame clones here, not all; method: immunoSEQ multiplex PCR. The sample has some 48,000 clones, roughly nine tenths seen once; the top ten hold approximately 8%. Sequencing used CD8+ T cells from peripheral blood mononuclear cells, obtained in the second trimester of pregnancy. The receptors stem from a female donor with multiple sclerosis, enrolled in a pregnancy study.

V is TRBV14 and J is TRBJ2-1, with a tentative D call TRBD2 (6 bases). The CDR3 is 17 amino acids. V was pared by 1 base and J by 2 bases, with 15 bases between. The germline V gene has CDR1 SGHDN and CDR2 FVKESK. DNA for the CDR3: TGTGCCAGCAGCCAAGGGGCGGGAACAGCGACCTACAATGAGCAGTTCTTC. It encodes CASSQGAGTATYNEQFF.

The chain combines TRBV13 with TRBJ2-1; D gene unclear. Trimming removed 2 bases from V and 8 bases from J, with 7 bases in between. Germline V lookup: CDR1 PRHDT, CDR2 FYEKMQ (reference sequence). This CDR3 is 12 amino acids long. CDR3 sequence reads: CASSLTLDEQFF. The CDR3 DNA reads TGTGCCAGCAGCTTAACTCTGGATGAGCAGTTCTTC.

The V gene is TRBV21-1, the J gene TRBJ2-1; whether TRBD1, the table's D call, matches the DNA was not checked. TRBV21-1 is a pseudogene. The CDR3 sequence is 18 residues long. The CDR3 nucleotides read TGTGCCAGCAGCAAAGGTAGAAAGGTTGACAGCCCCTACAATGAGCAGTTCTTC. This gives the protein CASSKGRKVDSPYNEQFF.

This chain uses TRBV9 with TRBJ2-7; 7 bases line up with TRBD1. V trimming: 4 bases; J trimming: 4 bases; junction bases outside the gene matches: 11. The CDR3 extends over 15 amino acids. Germline V CDR1 and CDR2: SGDLS, YYNGEE. CDR3 protein: CASSKTPGQSYEQYF. CDR3 in DNA: TGTGCCAGCAGCAAAACCCCGGGACAGTCTTACGAGCAGTACTTC.

The V call is TRBV5-1, the J call TRBJ2-1; D perhaps matches TRBD1 (6 bases). Between the trimmed V and J ends, which lost 4 bases and 7 bases, there was a span of 18 bases. The germline V gene encodes CDR1 SGHRS and CDR2 YFSETQ. This CDR3 contains 15 residues. CDR3 in DNA: TGCGCCAGCAGCCCCGGGGACACAAACTTTAATGAGCAGTTCTTC. It yields the protein CASSPGDTNFNEQFF.

As DNA, the CDR3 is TGCGCCAGCAGCTTAAGGGACAGATTGAACACTGAAGCTTTCTTT. Translating gives CASSLRDRLNTEAFF. This chain joins TRBV5-1 and TRBJ1-1, with TRBD1 matching over 7 bases. This CDR3 has 15 residues. V lost 2 bases, J lost 0 bases, and 4 bases stayed unmatched. In germline, CDR1 is SGHRS, CDR2 YFSETQ.